A single sample is the source of the 5 T cell receptor beta chains below, sequenced in a study of T-cell reconstitution after alpha-beta-depleted transplantation in children. Preparing the TCRbeta library involved the use of unique molecular identifiers. TCRdb re-called the PCR reads with MiXCR, one entry per CDR3 protein. The table has 90,000 to 100,000 distinct CDR3 sequences, around 22% seen once. The sample consisted of PBMCs, taken before TCRalphabeta/CD19-depleted stem cell transplant. The receptor source for this set is a boy between 2 and 10 years old with acute lymphoblastic leukemia, due to receive a stem cell transplant.

The chain joins TRBV20-1 to TRBJ2-5; 8 positions agree with TRBD1. Germline-derived CDR1 and CDR2 are DFQATT and SNEGSKA (reference sequence). This CDR3 is built from 14 residues. The V and J ends lost 5 bases and 7 bases, in that order; junction bases with no gene match: 12. DNA for the CDR3: TGCAGTGCTCCACAAGGACAGGGTACCGGGACCCAGTACTTC. As protein: CSAPQGQGTGTQYF.

This chain joins TRBV5-1 and TRBJ2-7; D not certain. This CDR3 has 14 residues. V was trimmed by 0 bases and J by 6 bases, leaving 13 bases between them. CDR1 is SGHRS, CDR2 YFSETQ, per germline. The CDR3 DNA is TGCGCCAGCAGCTTGGGGCAGACCCAGCTCGAGCAGTACTTC. It yields the protein CASSLGQTQLEQYF.

This clonotype occurred a few times. The V and J genes are TRBV29-1 and TRBJ2-1, with a tentative D call TRBD2 (5 bases). Germline-derived CDR1 and CDR2 are SQVTM and ANQGSEA. The CDR3 is made up of 17 amino acids. Between the trimmed V and J ends, which lost 4 bases and 6 bases, there was a span of 25 bases. Written as DNA, the CDR3 is TGCAGCGTTGGTATGGGGAGTTGGCGCGGAGAAGGCAATGAGCAGTTCTTC. The encoded protein is CSVGMGSWRGEGNEQFF.

This clonotype was detected only a few times. The V call is TRBV9, the J call TRBJ2-1; TRBD1 is a possible D gene (6 bases). CDR3 length: 14 residues. Germline CDR1 and CDR2: SGDLS and YYNGEE. The germline V and J ends were trimmed by 5 bases and 7 bases, with 16 bases remaining between them. The CDR3 DNA is TGTGCCAGCAGTTACAGGGCCGGTTTGAATGAGCAGTTCTTC. Its translation is CASSYRAGLNEQFF.

The J gene is TRBJ2-1, the V gene TRBV4-1, with D perhaps assigned TRBD1 or TRBD2 (5 bases each). Trimming removed 4 bases at V and 3 bases at J, with 13 bases between. The CDR3 has 15 amino acids. Germline V gives CDR1 MGHRA, CDR2 YSYEKL. Written as DNA, the CDR3 is TGCGCCAGCAGCCCCGGGACGCAAAACTACAATGAGCAGTTCTTC. Residues: CASSPGTQNYNEQFF.